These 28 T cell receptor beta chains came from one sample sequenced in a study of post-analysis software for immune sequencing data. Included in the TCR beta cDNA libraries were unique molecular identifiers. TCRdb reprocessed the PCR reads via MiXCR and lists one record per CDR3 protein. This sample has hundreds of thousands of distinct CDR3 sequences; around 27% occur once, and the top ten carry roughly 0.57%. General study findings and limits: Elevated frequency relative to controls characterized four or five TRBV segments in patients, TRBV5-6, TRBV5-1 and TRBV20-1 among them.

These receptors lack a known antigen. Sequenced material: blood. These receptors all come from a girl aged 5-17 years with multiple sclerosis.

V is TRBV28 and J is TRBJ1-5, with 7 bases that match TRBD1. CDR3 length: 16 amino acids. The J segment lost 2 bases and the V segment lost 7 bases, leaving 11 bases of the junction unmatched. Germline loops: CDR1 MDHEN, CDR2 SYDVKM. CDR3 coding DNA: TGTGCCAGCATATGGCAGGGGGTGGGCGGCAATCAGCCCCAGCATTTT. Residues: CASIWQGVGGNQPQHF.

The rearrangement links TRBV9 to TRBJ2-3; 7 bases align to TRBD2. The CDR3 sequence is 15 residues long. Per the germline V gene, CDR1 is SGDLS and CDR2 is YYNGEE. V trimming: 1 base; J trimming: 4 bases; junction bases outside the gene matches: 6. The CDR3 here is CASSVYGGGADTQYF. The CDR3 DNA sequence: TGTGCCAGCAGCGTATATGGGGGGGGAGCAGATACGCAGTATTTT.

As DNA, the CDR3 is TGTGCCAGCAGCTTGGGCGGTAGTTCTGCCGGGGAGCTGTTTTTT. Residues: CASSLGGSSAGELFF. V usage is TRBV5-6 and J usage is TRBJ2-2, with D uncertain. V gave up 0 bases and J gave up 6 bases, with 12 bases separating them. Germline V CDR1 and CDR2: SGHDT, YYEEEE. The CDR3 contains 15 residues. The full variable domain, in which reference TRBV5-6 and TRBJ2-2 provide the parts outside the CDR3, is DAGVTQSPTHLIKTRGQQVTLRCSPKSGHDTVSWYQQALGQGPQFIFQYYEEEERQRGNFPDRFSGHQFPNYSSELNVNALLLGDSALYLCASSLGGSSAGELFFGEGSRLTVL.

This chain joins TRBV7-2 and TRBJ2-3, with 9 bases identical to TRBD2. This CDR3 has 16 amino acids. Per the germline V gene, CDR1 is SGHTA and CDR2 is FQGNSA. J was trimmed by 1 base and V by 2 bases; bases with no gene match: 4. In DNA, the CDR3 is TGTGCCAGCAGCTTAAAAGCGGGAGGCGGCACAGATACGCAGTATTTT. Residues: CASSLKAGGGTDTQYF.

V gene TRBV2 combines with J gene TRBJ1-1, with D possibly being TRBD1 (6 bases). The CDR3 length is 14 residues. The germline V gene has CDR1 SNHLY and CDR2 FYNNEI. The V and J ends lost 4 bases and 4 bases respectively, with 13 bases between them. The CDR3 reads CASSAQGEGTEAFF. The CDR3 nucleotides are TGTGCCAGCAGTGCACAGGGAGAGGGCACTGAAGCTTTCTTT.

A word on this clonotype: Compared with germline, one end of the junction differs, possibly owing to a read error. DNA of the CDR3: TGTGCCTGCAGTTTCGGGACAGGAGAGAACGGGCAGTACTTC. This translates into CACSFGTGENGQYF. V gene TRBV6-5 combines with J gene TRBJ2-7; 8 positions agree with TRBD1. This CDR3 has 14 residues. The germline V gene encodes CDR1 MNHEY and CDR2 SVGAGI.

CDR3 protein: CASETGTGAAKNIQYF. The CDR3 region has the DNA TGTGCCAGTGAAACCGGGACAGGGGCTGCCAAAAACATTCAGTACTTC. The chain links TRBV6-5 to TRBJ2-4; 10 bases align to TRBD1. The CDR3 totals 16 residues. V was pared by 9 bases and J by 1 base, with 9 bases of the junction left unmatched. Germline CDR1 MNHEY, CDR2 SVGAGI.

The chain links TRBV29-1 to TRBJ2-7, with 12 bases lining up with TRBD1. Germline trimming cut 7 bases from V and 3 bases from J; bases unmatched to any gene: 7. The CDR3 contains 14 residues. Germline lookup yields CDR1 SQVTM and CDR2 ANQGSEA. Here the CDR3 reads CSAMGQGAGYEQYF. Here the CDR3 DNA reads TGCAGCGCCATGGGACAGGGGGCTGGCTACGAGCAGTACTTC.

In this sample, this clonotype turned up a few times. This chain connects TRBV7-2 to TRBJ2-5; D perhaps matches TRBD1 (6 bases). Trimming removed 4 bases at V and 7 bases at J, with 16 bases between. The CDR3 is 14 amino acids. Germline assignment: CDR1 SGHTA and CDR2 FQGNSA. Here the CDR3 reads CASSSKQGGGTQYF. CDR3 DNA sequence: TGTGCCAGCAGCTCGAAACAGGGTGGTGGGACCCAGTACTTC.

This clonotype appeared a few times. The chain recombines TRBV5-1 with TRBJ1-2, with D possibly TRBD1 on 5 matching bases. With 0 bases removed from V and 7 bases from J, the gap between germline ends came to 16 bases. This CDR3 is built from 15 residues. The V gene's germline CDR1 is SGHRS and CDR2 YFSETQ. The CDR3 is CASSLEGQGLFGYTF. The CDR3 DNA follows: TGCGCCAGCAGCTTGGAGGGGCAGGGTTTATTTGGCTACACCTTC.

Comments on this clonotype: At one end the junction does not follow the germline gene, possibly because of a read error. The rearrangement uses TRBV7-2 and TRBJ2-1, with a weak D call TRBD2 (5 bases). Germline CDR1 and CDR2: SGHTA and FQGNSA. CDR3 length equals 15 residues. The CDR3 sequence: CASSGRGSSYNGQFF. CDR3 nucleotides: TGTGCCAGCAGCGGACGTGGGAGCTCCTACAATGGGCAGTTCTTC. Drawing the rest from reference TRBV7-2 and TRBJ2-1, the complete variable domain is GAGVSQSPSNKVTEKGKDVELRCDPISGHTALYWYRQSLGQGLEFLIYFQGNSAPDKSGLPSDRFSAERTGGSVSTLTIQRTQQEDSAVYLCASSGRGSSYNGQFFGPGTRLTVL.

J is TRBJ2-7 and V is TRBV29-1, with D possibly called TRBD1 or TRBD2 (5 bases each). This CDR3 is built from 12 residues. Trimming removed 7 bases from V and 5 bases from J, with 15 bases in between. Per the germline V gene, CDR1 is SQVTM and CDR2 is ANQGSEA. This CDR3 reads CSAGERDHEQYF. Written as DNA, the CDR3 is TGCAGCGCCGGCGAGAGGGACCACGAGCAGTACTTC.

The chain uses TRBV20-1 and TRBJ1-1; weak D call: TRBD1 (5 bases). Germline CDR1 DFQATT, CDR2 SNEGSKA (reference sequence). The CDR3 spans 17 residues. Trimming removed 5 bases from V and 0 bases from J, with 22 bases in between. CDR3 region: CSAEGPGGVVMNTEAFF. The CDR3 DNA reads TGCAGTGCTGAAGGACCGGGAGGGGTTGTGATGAACACTGAAGCTTTCTTT.

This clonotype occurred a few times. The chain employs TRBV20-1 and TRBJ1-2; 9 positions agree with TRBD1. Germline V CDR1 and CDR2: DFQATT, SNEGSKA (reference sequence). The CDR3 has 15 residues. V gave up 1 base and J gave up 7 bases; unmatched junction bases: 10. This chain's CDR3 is CSARVYDRGLLGYTF. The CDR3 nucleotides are TGCAGTGCTAGAGTTTACGACAGGGGGTTGCTTGGCTACACCTTC.

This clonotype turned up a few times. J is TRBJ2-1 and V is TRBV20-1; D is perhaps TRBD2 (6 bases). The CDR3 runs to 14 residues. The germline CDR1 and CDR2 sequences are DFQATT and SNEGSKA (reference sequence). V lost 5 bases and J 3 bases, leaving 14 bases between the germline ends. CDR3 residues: CSAGSGDYYNEQFF. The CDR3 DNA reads TGCAGTGCTGGGTCGGGAGACTACTACAATGAGCAGTTCTTC.

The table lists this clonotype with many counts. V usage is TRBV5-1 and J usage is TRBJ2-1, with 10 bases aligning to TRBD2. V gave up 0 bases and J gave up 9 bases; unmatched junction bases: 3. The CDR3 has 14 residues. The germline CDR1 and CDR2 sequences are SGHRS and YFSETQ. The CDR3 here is CASSLAAGGAEQFF. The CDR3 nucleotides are TGCGCCAGCAGCTTGGCAGCGGGAGGGGCTGAGCAGTTCTTC.

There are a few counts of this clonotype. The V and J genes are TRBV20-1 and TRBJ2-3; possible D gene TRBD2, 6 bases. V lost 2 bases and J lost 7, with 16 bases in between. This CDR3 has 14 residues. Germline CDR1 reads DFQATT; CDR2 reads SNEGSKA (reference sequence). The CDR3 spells CSARPAGEVNTQYF. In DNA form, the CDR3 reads TGCAGTGCTAGACCAGCGGGTGAAGTGAATACGCAGTATTTT.

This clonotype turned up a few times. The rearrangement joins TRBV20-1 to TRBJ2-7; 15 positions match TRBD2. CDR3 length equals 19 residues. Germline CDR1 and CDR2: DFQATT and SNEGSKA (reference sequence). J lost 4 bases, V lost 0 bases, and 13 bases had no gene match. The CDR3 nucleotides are TGCAGTGCTAGAGATGGGGCCTCGGGACTAGCGGGAGGTAGTTACGAGCAGTACTTC. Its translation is CSARDGASGLAGGSYEQYF.

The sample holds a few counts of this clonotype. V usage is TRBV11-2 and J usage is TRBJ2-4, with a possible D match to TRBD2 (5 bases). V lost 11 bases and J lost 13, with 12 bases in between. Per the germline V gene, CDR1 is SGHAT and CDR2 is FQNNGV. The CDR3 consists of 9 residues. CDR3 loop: CAPGGGQYF. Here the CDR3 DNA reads TGTGCCCCCGGAGGCGGGCAGTACTTC. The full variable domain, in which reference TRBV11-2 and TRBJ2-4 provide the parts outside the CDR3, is EAGVAQSPRYKIIEKRQSVAFWCNPISGHATLYWYQQILGQGPKLLIQFQNNGVVDDSQLPKDRFSAERLKGVDSTLKIQPAKLEDSAVYLCAPGGGQYFGAGTRLSVL.

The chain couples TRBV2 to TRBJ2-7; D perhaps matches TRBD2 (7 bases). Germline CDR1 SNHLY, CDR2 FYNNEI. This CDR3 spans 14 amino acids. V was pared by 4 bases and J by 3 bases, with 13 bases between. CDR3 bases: TGTGCCAGCAGTGTTCAGGGAGGGGGCTACGAGCAGTACTTC. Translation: CASSVQGGGYEQYF.

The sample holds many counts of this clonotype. CDR3 region: CASSLAGASGLGHNEQFF. Here the CDR3 DNA reads TGCGCCAGCAGCTTGGCCGGGGCTAGCGGATTAGGGCACAATGAGCAGTTCTTC. The rearrangement uses TRBV5-1 and TRBJ2-1; TRBD2 aligns across 7 bases. Germline CDR1 reads SGHRS; CDR2 reads YFSETQ. The CDR3 length is 18 residues. V shed 0 bases and J 5 bases; nucleotides not matched to a gene: 14.

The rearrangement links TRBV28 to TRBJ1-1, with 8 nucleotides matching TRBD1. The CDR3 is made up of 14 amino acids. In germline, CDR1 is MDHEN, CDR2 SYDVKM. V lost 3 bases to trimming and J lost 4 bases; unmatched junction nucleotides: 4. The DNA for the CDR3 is TGTGCCAGCAGTTTCCCAGGGGGCGTCACTGAAGCTTTCTTT. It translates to CASSFPGGVTEAFF.

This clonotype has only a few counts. CDR3 nucleotides: TGTGCCACCAGTGATTTGCGAGGGACACCTAACCCCTACGAGCAGTACTTC. It specifies CATSDLRGTPNPYEQYF. This rearrangement joins TRBV24-1 to TRBJ2-7, with D possibly matching TRBD1 (6 bases). Trimming took off 0 bases at V and 2 bases at J, with 16 bases between the two ends. CDR3 length: 17 residues. Germline assignment: CDR1 KGHDR and CDR2 SFDVKD.

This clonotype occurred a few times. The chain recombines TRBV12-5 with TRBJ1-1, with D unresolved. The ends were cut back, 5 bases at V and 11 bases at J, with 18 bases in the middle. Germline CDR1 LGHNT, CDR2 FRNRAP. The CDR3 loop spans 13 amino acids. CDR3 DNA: TGTGCTAGTGGTGAACCGGGGTTACGGGAGGCTTTCTTT. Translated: CASGEPGLREAFF.

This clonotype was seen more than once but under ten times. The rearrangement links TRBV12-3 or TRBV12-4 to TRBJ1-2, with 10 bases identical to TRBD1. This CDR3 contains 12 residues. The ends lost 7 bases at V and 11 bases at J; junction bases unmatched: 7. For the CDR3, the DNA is TGTGCCAGCACTCGGAGGGACAGGGGATACACCTTC. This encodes CASTRRDRGYTF.

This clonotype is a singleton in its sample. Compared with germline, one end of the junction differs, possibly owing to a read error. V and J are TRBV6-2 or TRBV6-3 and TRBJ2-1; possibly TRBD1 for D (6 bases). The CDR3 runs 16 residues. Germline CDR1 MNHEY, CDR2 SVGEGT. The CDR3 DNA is TGTGCCAGCAGTTACTCGATAGCCAGGGGTTTAGTTGCGCAGTGCTTC. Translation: CASSYSIARGLVAQCF.

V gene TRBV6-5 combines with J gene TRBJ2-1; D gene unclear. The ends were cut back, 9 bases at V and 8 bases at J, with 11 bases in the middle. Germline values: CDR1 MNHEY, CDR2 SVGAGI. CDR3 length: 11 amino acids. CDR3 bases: TGTGCCAGTTTCAGGCGGCATGAGCAGTTCTTC. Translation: CASFRRHEQFF.

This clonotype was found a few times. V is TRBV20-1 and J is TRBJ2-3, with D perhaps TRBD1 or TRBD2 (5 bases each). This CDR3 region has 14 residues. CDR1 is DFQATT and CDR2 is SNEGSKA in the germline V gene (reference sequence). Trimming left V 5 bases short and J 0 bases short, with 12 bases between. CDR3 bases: TGCAGTGCTCGTTTGAGGGGCAGCACAGATACGCAGTATTTT. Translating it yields CSARLRGSTDTQYF.